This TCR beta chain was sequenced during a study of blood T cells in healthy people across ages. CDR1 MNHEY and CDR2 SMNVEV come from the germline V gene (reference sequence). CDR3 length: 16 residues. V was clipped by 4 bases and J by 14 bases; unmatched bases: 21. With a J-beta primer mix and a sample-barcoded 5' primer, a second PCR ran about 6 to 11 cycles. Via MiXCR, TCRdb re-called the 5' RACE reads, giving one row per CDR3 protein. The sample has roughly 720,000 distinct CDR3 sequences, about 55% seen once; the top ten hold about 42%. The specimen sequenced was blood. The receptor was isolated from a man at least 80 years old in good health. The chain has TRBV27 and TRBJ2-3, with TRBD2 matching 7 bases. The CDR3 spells CASSSLGGTRGRYAYF. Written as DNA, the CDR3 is TGTGCCAGCAGTTCCTTGGGAGGGACTCGGGGTAGATACGCGTATTTT.